The 20 T cell receptor beta chains listed next were all sequenced from one sample in a study of metastatic and nonmetastatic thyroid tumors. Every patient was untreated before thyroid surgery. TCRdb re-called clones via MiXCR from the PCR reads. The table includes approximately 7,000 clones, around two fifths detected once. Source material: tumor tissue. The receptors were gathered from a female donor with papillary thyroid cancer or a benign thyroid nodule (not recorded which). Some clones in this sample may be carry-over from other donors' samples.

This clone was recorded a few times. This sequence joins TRBV6-2 or TRBV6-3 and TRBJ2-7, with D perhaps matching TRBD1 or TRBD2 (6 bases each). The length of the CDR3 is 11 residues. V was shortened by 7 bases and J by 8 bases, with 12 bases between the two germline ends. CDR1 is MNHEY, CDR2 SVGEGT, per germline. The CDR3 coding sequence is TGTGCCAGCACCCGGGGGCAAAAGCAGTACTTC. This encodes CASTRGQKQYF.

In this sample, this clone turned up a few times. This chain joins TRBV6-1 and TRBJ2-1; D is unresolved. The length of the CDR3 is 14 residues. The V gene's germline CDR1 is MNHNS and CDR2 SASEGT. V gave up 0 bases and J gave up 7 bases, with 10 bases separating them. Written as DNA, the CDR3 is TGTGCCAGCAGTGAAGCAGCCAGGTTTAATGAGCAGTTCTTC. This sequence encodes CASSEAARFNEQFF.

The J gene is TRBJ2-6, the V gene TRBV6-1; D gene uncertain. V was trimmed by 5 bases and J by 1 base, leaving 12 bases between them. This CDR3 is built from 16 residues. Per the germline V gene, CDR1 is MNHNS and CDR2 is SASEGT. The CDR3 here is CASSQRIKSGANVLTF. CDR3 bases: TGTGCCAGCAGTCAACGGATTAAATCTGGGGCCAACGTCCTGACTTTC.

The chain couples TRBV30 to TRBJ2-7; D is possibly TRBD1 (6 bases). The CDR3 runs to 14 residues. CDR1 GTSNPN and CDR2 SVGIG come from the germline V gene (reference sequence). V gave up 3 bases and J gave up 4 bases, with 16 bases separating them. CDR3 bases: TGTGCCTGGAGAGGTACAGGGCTTCTTTACGAGCAGTACTTC. Amino acids: CAWRGTGLLYEQYF.

This clone was counted between two and nine times. The chain is built from TRBV20-1 and TRBJ2-7; maybe TRBD2 (6 bases). In germline, CDR1 is DFQATT, CDR2 SNEGSKA (reference sequence). The CDR3 sequence is 14 residues long. Trimming cost V 0 bases and J 2 bases, with 11 bases left between them. Written as DNA, the CDR3 is TGCAGTGCTAGAGAGGGGGGAGAGACCTACGAGCAGTACTTC. Translated: CSAREGGETYEQYF.

The V call is TRBV10-1, the J call TRBJ2-2, with 9 nucleotides matching TRBD1. CDR1 and CDR2 (germline): WNHNN, SYGVQD (reference sequence). The J segment lost 3 bases and the V segment lost 6 bases, leaving 8 bases of the junction unmatched. The length of the CDR3 is 16 residues. The CDR3: CASSEYRDRDTGELFF. Written as DNA, the CDR3 is TGCGCCAGCAGCGAATACCGGGACAGGGACACCGGGGAGCTGTTTTTT.

V usage is TRBV7-8 and J usage is TRBJ1-2, with D uncertain. Trimming left V 2 bases short and J 1 base short, with 8 bases between. The CDR3 runs to 14 residues. In germline, CDR1 is SGHVS, CDR2 FQNEAQ. Written as DNA, the CDR3 is TGTGCCAGCAGCTTATCGGCACTTAACTATGGCTACACCTTC. Translating it yields CASSLSALNYGYTF.

This rearrangement joins TRBV15 to TRBJ2-7, with D possibly matching TRBD1 (5 bases). Per the germline V gene, CDR1 is LNHNV and CDR2 is YYDKDF (reference sequence). Trimming took off 1 base at V and 7 bases at J, with 17 bases between the two ends. This CDR3 has 15 residues. Written as DNA, the CDR3 is TGTGCCACCAGCAGAGGGACATTAGGGCCAGGGGAGCAGTACTTC. Translation gives CATSRGTLGPGEQYF.

Judged by abundance, this clone is medium-sized. V gene TRBV20-1 combines with J gene TRBJ2-7; 7 bases fit TRBD2. This CDR3 contains 15 residues. Germline V gives CDR1 DFQATT, CDR2 SNEGSKA (reference sequence). V lost 5 bases and J lost 6; bases outside the gene matches: 16. CDR3 in amino acids: CSALPWGEGLFEQYF. In nucleotides, the CDR3 is TGCAGTGCTCTACCGTGGGGGGAGGGCCTCTTCGAGCAGTACTTC.

The genes are TRBV18 and TRBJ2-5, with no clear D. The germline V and J ends were trimmed by 4 bases and 0 bases, with 3 bases remaining between them. This CDR3 comprises 12 residues. Germline CDR1 is KGHSH and CDR2 is LQKENI. The CDR3 is CASSHYQETQYF. The CDR3, as DNA: TGTGCCAGCTCACATTACCAAGAGACCCAGTACTTC.

This clone is labeled medium-sized (0.01 to 0.1%). This chain links TRBV30 with TRBJ2-5, with 7 bases fitting TRBD1. Germline V lookup: CDR1 GTSNPN, CDR2 SVGIG (reference sequence). The CDR3 consists of 13 residues. The ends lost 8 bases at V and 2 bases at J; junction bases unmatched: 8. The DNA for the CDR3 is TGTGCCGGTACCGGGACAGCTCAAGAGACCCAGTACTTC. Protein sequence: CAGTGTAQETQYF.

The rearrangement joins TRBV6-4 to TRBJ2-6; D is ambiguous. Germline CDR1 reads MRHNA; CDR2 reads SNTAGT. V was trimmed by 2 bases and J by 0 bases, leaving 2 bases between them. This CDR3 is 14 amino acids long. The CDR3 region is CASSDNSGANVLTF. CDR3 DNA sequence: TGTGCCAGCAGTGACAACTCTGGGGCCAACGTCCTGACTTTC.

The chain combines TRBV24-1 with TRBJ2-5, with TRBD2 identical over 10 bases. The CDR3 has 18 amino acids. CDR1 is KGHDR, CDR2 SFDVKD, per germline. The V and J ends lost 5 bases and 1 base, in that order; junction bases with no gene match: 12. CDR3 coding DNA: TGTGCCACCAGTGTCCCTGGGGCGTCTAGCGGGGGCCAAGAGACCCAGTACTTC. Translating it yields CATSVPGASSGGQETQYF.

The V call is TRBV20-1, the J call TRBJ1-2; 7 nucleotides match TRBD1. The CDR3 sequence is 11 residues long. V dropped 3 bases and J dropped 6; count of bases not matched to a gene: 1. CDR1 is DFQATT and CDR2 is SNEGSKA in the germline V gene (reference sequence). This CDR3 reads CSARTGNGYTF. The CDR3 nucleotides are TGCAGTGCTAGGACAGGGAATGGCTACACCTTC.

This clone ranks as medium-sized. The rearrangement uses TRBV7-6 and TRBJ2-1; 10 bases fit TRBD1. The CDR3 is made up of 16 amino acids. Trimming at V came to 0 bases and at J to 4 bases, leaving 3 bases not matched to a gene. Germline loops: CDR1 SGHVS, CDR2 FNYEAQ. As DNA, the CDR3 is TGTGCCAGCAGCTTAGCTGGACAGGGGGTTTACAATGAGCAGTTCTTC. It yields the protein CASSLAGQGVYNEQFF.

This clone was seen only a few times. The V call is TRBV10-2, the J call TRBJ2-3, with 8 positions matching TRBD1. The junction had 0 bases not matched to a gene; V was cut back by 0 bases and J by 4 bases. CDR1 and CDR2 (germline): WSHSY, SAAADI. The CDR3 totals 14 residues. CDR3 amino acids: CASSESTGADTQYF. The CDR3 DNA reads TGCGCCAGCAGTGAGTCGACAGGGGCAGATACGCAGTATTTT.

Worth noting for this clone: Germline is not matched at one junction end, which may reflect a read error. The chain has TRBV29-1 and TRBJ2-7, with D tentatively TRBD1 (5 bases). Looked up from germline, CDR1 is SQVTM and CDR2 is ANQGSEA. This CDR3 spans 13 amino acids. The CDR3 region is CIVEGQGVYEQYF. The CDR3 bases are TGCATCGTTGAAGGACAAGGCGTCTACGAGCAATACTTC.

The V gene is TRBV30, the J gene TRBJ1-2; weak D call: TRBD1 (6 bases). CDR3 length equals 15 residues. Trimming pared 2 bases from V and 0 bases from J, leaving 13 bases between. The germline V gene encodes CDR1 GTSNPN and CDR2 SVGIG (reference sequence). The CDR3 here is CAWSTTGLANYGYTF. The CDR3, as DNA: TGTGCCTGGAGTACGACAGGTTTAGCTAACTATGGCTACACCTTC.

This clone was recorded a few times. The genes are TRBV18 and TRBJ2-1, with 7 bases matching TRBD1. Unmatched junction bases numbered 4, after V lost 3 bases and J lost 5 bases. CDR3 length: 14 residues. CDR1 KGHSH and CDR2 LQKENI come from the germline V gene. DNA for the CDR3: TGTGCCAGCTCACCGGGACAGTCAAACAATGAGCAGTTCTTC. Protein: CASSPGQSNNEQFF.

CDR3 loop: CASSAGGNTGELFF. CDR3 nucleotides: TGTGCCAGCAGTGCGGGAGGGAACACCGGGGAGCTGTTTTTT. This chain uses TRBV6-1 with TRBJ2-2, with 7 bases lining up with TRBD2. J gave up 1 base and V 4 bases, and 0 bases lay outside the gene matches. The CDR3 consists of 14 residues. In germline, CDR1 is MNHNS, CDR2 SASEGT.